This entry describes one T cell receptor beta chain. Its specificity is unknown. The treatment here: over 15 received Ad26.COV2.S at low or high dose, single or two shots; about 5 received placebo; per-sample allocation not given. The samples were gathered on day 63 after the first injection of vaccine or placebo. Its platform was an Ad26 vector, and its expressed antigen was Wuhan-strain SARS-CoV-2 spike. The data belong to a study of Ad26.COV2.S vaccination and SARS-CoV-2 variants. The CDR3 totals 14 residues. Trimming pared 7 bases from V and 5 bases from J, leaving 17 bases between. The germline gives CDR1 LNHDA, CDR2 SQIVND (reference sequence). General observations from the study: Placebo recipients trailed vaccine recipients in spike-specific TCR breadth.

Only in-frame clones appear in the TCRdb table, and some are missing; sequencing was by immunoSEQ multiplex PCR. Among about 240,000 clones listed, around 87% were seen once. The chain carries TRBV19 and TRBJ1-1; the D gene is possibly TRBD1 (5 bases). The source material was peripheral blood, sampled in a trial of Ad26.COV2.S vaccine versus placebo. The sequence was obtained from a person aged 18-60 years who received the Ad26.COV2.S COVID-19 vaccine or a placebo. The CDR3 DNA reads TGTGCCAGTAAAGGGGACGGAGCTTTAACTGAAGCTTTCTTT. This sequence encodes CASKGDGALTEAFF.